The rows below give T cell receptor beta chains drawn from one sample of a study of patients and donors after allogeneic stem cell transplantation. TCRdb independently ran MiXCR on the RT-PCR reads; one entry per CDR3 protein. The repertoire has about 96,000 distinct CDR3 sequences, approximately 49% of them found once; the top ten carry about 64%. The sample comprised blood, either unsorted or a sorted T cell fraction (not recorded which). Every receptor here comes from a human donor who was either an allogeneic HSCT recipient or a stem cell or donor lymphocyte infusion donor (not recorded which). It is not recorded whose cells these are; they may come from a transplant donor. Each CDR3 is given with its conserved first and last residue. The D gene is left open where the match is weak. Clone size is stated in some rows and not others, as once, few, many or a class when expanded.

length	V	D	size	J	DNA	CDR3
15	TRBV12-5	TRBD1	few	TRBJ1-2	TGTGCTAGTGTCGGGACAGGCCTTGAGTACTCTGGCTACACCTTC	CASVGTGLEYSGYTF
15	TRBV24-1	-	-	TRBJ2-2	TGTGCCACCAGTGGGGGGACGGTAAACACCGGGGAGCTGTTTTTT	CATSGGTVNTGELFF
16	TRBV21-1	-	-	TRBJ2-7	TGTGCCAGCAGCAAAGGCCGGACTAGCCCGACCTACGAGCAGTACTTC	CASSKGRTSPTYEQYF
11	TRBV7-2	-	-	TRBJ2-5	TGTGCCAGCAGCTTCTGGGGGACCCAGTACTTC	CASSFWGTQYF
15	TRBV27	TRBD1	-	TRBJ1-5	TGTGCCAGCAGCTCCGGGACAGGGCTCGGCCAGCCCCAGCATTTT	CASSSGTGLGQPQHF
17	TRBV6-1	TRBD1	few	TRBJ1-5	TGTGCCAGCAGGCTGGACAGGAGGGGATATAGCAATCAGCCCCAGCATTTT	CASRLDRRGYSNQPQHF
15	TRBV10-3	TRBD1	many	TRBJ1-1	TGTGCCATCAGTCGGGACAGGGAGAAGAACACTGAAGCTTTCTTT	CAISRDREKNTEAFF
13	TRBV28	TRBD1	-	TRBJ1-1	TGTGCCAGCAGTTCGACGACAGGGGGTCTAGCTTTCTTT	CASSSTTGGLAFF
14	TRBV5-1	TRBD1	few	TRBJ1-1	TGCGCCAGCAGCCACGACAGGGTGAACACTGAAGCTTTCTTT	CASSHDRVNTEAFF
14	TRBV12-3/TRBV12-4	TRBD1	-	TRBJ1-4	TGTGCCAGCACCAGCCGGACAGGGGACGCGGAACTGTTTTTT	CASTSRTGDAELFF
16	TRBV4-3	-	-	TRBJ2-1	TGCGCCAGCAGCCAAGGGGCGCGGGACTCCTACAATGAGCAGTTCTTC	CASSQGARDSYNEQFF
14	TRBV27	-	-	TRBJ1-6	TGTGCCAGCAGTTTTGTGCAGGGGAATTCACCCCTCCACTTT	CASSFVQGNSPLHF
13	TRBV20-1	-	-	TRBJ2-7	TGCAGTGCTAGAGAGGCCAGCAGCTACGAGCAGTACTTC	CSAREASSYEQYF
16	TRBV12-3/TRBV12-4	-	-	TRBJ1-5	TGTGCCAGCAGTCCGGAACAGGGTAGAAGCAATCAGCCCCAGCATTTT	CASSPEQGRSNQPQHF
15	TRBV6-2/TRBV6-3	-	-	TRBJ1-1	TGTGCCAGCAGTGGACCCGAGGGGGGAAACACTGAAGCTTTCTTT	CASSGPEGGNTEAFF
17	TRBV15	-	few	TRBJ1-6	TGTGCCACCAGCAGAGAGGCGTCAGGACCTATTAATTCACCCCTCCACTTT	CATSREASGPINSPLHF
15	TRBV18	-	-	TRBJ1-1	TGTGCCAGCTCACGCCCCCGGGGGGTTAACACTGAAGCTTTCTTT	CASSRPRGVNTEAFF
16	TRBV28	TRBD1	-	TRBJ1-2	TGTGCCAGCAGCTTGGACAGGGACGGCCCGAACTATGGCTACACCTTC	CASSLDRDGPNYGYTF
14	TRBV4-1	-	-	TRBJ1-2	TGCGCCAGCAGCCAAGATCGGCCGGACTATGGCTACACCTTC	CASSQDRPDYGYTF
11	TRBV6-6	-	-	TRBJ2-1	TGTGCCAGCAGTTACAAAACTGAGCAGTTCTTC	CASSYKTEQFF
11	TRBV7-9	-	many	TRBJ2-1	TGTGCCAGCAACCTGTACAATGAGCAGTTCTTC	CASNLYNEQFF
16	TRBV4-3	-	few	TRBJ1-6	TGCGCCAGCAGCCAAGATCGAGGGACCGGTAATTCACCCCTCCACTTT	CASSQDRGTGNSPLHF
19	TRBV4-3	-	-	TRBJ1-2	TGCGCCAGCAGCCAAGGATGGCAGGCAGGGGAGTTTGTAAACTATGGCTACACCTTC	CASSQGWQAGEFVNYGYTF
15	TRBV7-8	TRBD1	-	TRBJ1-1	TGTGCCAGCAGCTTCGACAGGGGGCTGCTCACTGAAGCTTTCTTT	CASSFDRGLLTEAFF
11	TRBV7-8	-	-	TRBJ1-6	TGTGCCAGCAGTGGGGACCTCACCCTCCACTTT	CASSGDLTLHF